These T cell receptor beta chains were read from a single sample in a study of T-cell memory formation after mild COVID-19. TCRdb recomputed calls from the 5' RACE reads with MiXCR, one row per CDR3 protein. The data contain 360,000 or so distinct CDR3 sequences, 25% to 30% of them singletons. The sample comprised PBMCs or a T cell subset sorted from them (not recorded which). Receptors originate from an adult woman who had mild COVID-19 (a few samples of this study predate the infection). Cell type and time point are not known. The CDR3 runs from the conserved cysteine through the conserved F or W.

J: TRBJ2-2; V: TRBV14; CDR3: CASRSQTSTGELFF
J: TRBJ2-2; V: TRBV12-3/TRBV12-4; CDR3: CASSLQGPPNTGELFF
J: TRBJ2-7; V: TRBV4-1; CDR3: CASSQENNMDGTYEQYF
J: TRBJ2-5; V: TRBV12-3/TRBV12-4; CDR3: CASSEPASGGKTQYF
J: TRBJ2-1; V: TRBV5-1; CDR3: CASSLTLAGGYNEQFF
J: TRBJ2-3; V: TRBV7-9; CDR3: CASGRDSPGDTQYF
J: TRBJ2-5; V: TRBV6-5; CDR3: CASTILEGRGGETQYF
J: TRBJ2-1; V: TRBV20-1; CDR3: CSASGGPVWEEQFF
J: TRBJ1-2; V: TRBV6-5; CDR3: CASSYSVQGRNYGYTF
J: TRBJ2-6; V: TRBV9; CDR3: CASSLQGAGANVLTF
J: TRBJ2-4; V: TRBV5-1; CDR3: CASSLELAGEGKNIQYF
J: TRBJ1-1; V: TRBV15; CDR3: CATSREGAREAFF
J: TRBJ1-2; V: TRBV9; CDR3: CASSVGTGLSYGYTF
J: TRBJ2-7; V: TRBV4-3; CDR3: CASSHSPGTTYEQYF
J: TRBJ2-5; V: TRBV4-3; CDR3: CASSQFSSARMETQYF
J: TRBJ2-3; V: TRBV18; CDR3: CASSPTGMSTDTQYF
J: TRBJ2-1; V: TRBV20-1; CDR3: CSAAARTASYNEQFF
J: TRBJ1-5; V: TRBV7-2; CDR3: CASSSDRDQPQHF
J: TRBJ2-2; V: TRBV24-1; CDR3: CATSDFPEPNTGELFF
J: TRBJ2-7; V: TRBV30; CDR3: CASAGGPYEQYF
J: TRBJ2-3; V: TRBV9; CDR3: CASSVLGNTDTQYF
J: TRBJ2-1; V: TRBV12-3/TRBV12-4; CDR3: CASSLSGDSYNEQFF
J: TRBJ2-5; V: TRBV12-3/TRBV12-4; CDR3: CASSSLAGGKETQYF
J: TRBJ2-1; V: TRBV6-1; CDR3: CASTLLGVTNEQFF
J: TRBJ2-7; V: TRBV12-3/TRBV12-4; CDR3: CASSSEGGRKEQYF
J: TRBJ1-4; V: TRBV7-9; CDR3: CASSNGQGKLFF
J: TRBJ2-5; V: TRBV5-1; CDR3: CASSLASRETQYF
J: TRBJ2-7; V: TRBV3-1; CDR3: CASSQAHSDEQYF
J: TRBJ1-2; V: TRBV12-3/TRBV12-4; CDR3: CASSRPGPPTTGYTF
J: TRBJ2-3; V: TRBV5-5; CDR3: CASSWRDTTDTQYF
J: TRBJ2-2; V: TRBV3-1; CDR3: CASSLAGGTNTGELFF
J: TRBJ2-2; V: TRBV7-3; CDR3: CASASGSATGELFF
J: TRBJ1-2; V: TRBV7-2; CDR3: CATLGSGGYTF
J: TRBJ1-5; V: TRBV7-2; CDR3: CASSPWGVSNQPQHF
J: TRBJ1-3; V: TRBV4-3; CDR3: CASSPWAASSGNTIYF
J: TRBJ2-3; V: TRBV20-1; CDR3: CSAAPPGGRGTDTQYF
J: TRBJ2-7; V: TRBV14; CDR3: CASSRDTTEPYEQYF
J: TRBJ1-1; V: TRBV20-1; CDR3: CSASHRDPEAFF
J: TRBJ1-1; V: TRBV7-2; CDR3: CASSLYSQAFF
J: TRBJ2-2; V: TRBV27; CDR3: CASSLTSGSLNVGELFF
J: TRBJ2-5; V: TRBV7-9; CDR3: CASSLMGTPGETQYF